This entry lists 19 T cell receptor beta chains sequenced from one sample in a study of blood T cell repertoires in COVID-19. Only in-frame clones appear in the TCRdb table, and some are missing; sequencing was by immunoSEQ multiplex PCR. The top ten clones hold 11% to 15% of a sample with roughly 100,000 clones, 84% of them seen once. The specimen sequenced was peripheral blood. The source is a woman in her sixties with acute or convalescent COVID-19.

The chain uses TRBV27 and TRBJ2-1; TRBD2 is a possible D gene (5 bases). V gave up 10 bases and J gave up 4 bases, with 14 bases separating them. The CDR3 covers 13 residues. Germline lookup yields CDR1 MNHEY and CDR2 SMNVEV (reference sequence). The DNA of the CDR3 is TGTGCCACCCGCCGGGATGCTTACAATGAGCAGTTCTTC. Translating it yields CATRRDAYNEQFF.

The J gene is TRBJ2-5, the V gene TRBV2; no definite D call. This CDR3 has 12 residues. Per the germline V gene, CDR1 is SNHLY and CDR2 is FYNNEI. The V end was cut by 4 bases, the J end by 5 bases, with 8 bases between. Here the CDR3 DNA reads TGTGCCAGCAGTGGCCTCACTGAGACCCAGTACTTC. Its translation is CASSGLTETQYF. Filled out from reference TRBV2 and TRBJ2-5, the complete variable domain reads EPEVTQTPSHQVTQMGQEVILRCVPISNHLYFYWYRQILGQKVEFLVSFYNNEISEKSEIFDDQFSVERPDGSNFTLKIRSTKLEDSAMYFCASSGLTETQYFGPGTRLLVL.

V and J are TRBV7-2 and TRBJ2-1; 9 positions agree with TRBD2. Germline-derived CDR1 and CDR2 are SGHTA and FQGNSA. The CDR3 is 16 amino acids. Trimming removed 5 bases from V and 6 bases from J; junction bases left unmatched: 11. For the CDR3, the DNA is TGTGCCAGCAGCCCAAGGGGCGGGGGGGCCTCCAATGAGCAGTTCTTC. It specifies CASSPRGGGASNEQFF.

V gene TRBV24-1 combines with J gene TRBJ1-4; D is undetermined. Germline assignment: CDR1 KGHDR and CDR2 SFDVKD. CDR3 length: 16 amino acids. V gave up 4 bases and J gave up 0 bases, with 11 bases separating them. The CDR3 region has the DNA TGTGCCACCAGTGACCTGTTCAGAACAACTAATGAAAAACTGTTTTTT. Its translation: CATSDLFRTTNEKLFF.

The V call is TRBV21-1, the J call TRBJ2-2; TRBD1 reflects the table's D call only, with no check against the DNA. TRBV21-1 is classified as a pseudogene. The CDR3 totals 16 residues. CDR3 bases: TGTGCCAGCAGCACTTCGACAGGGGGGGAAACCGGGGAGCTGTTTTTT. It translates to CASSTSTGGETGELFF.

This clone has only one observation. The chain has TRBV6-6 and TRBJ2-5, with 11 bases matching TRBD2. From germline, CDR1 is MNHNY and CDR2 SVGAGI (reference sequence). The CDR3 has 20 amino acids. Trimming took 6 bases from V and 5 from J; bases not matched to a gene: 23. The CDR3 sequence is CASSQQLAGEPVTSMETQYF. CDR3 DNA: TGTGCCAGCAGCCAACAACTAGCGGGGGAACCCGTGACCTCAATGGAGACCCAGTACTTC.

The CDR3 nucleotides are TGTGCCAGCTCAAAGGGGAGCAATCAGCCCCAGCATTTT. Amino acids: CASSKGSNQPQHF. The chain has TRBV18 and TRBJ1-5; D possibly corresponds to TRBD1 (5 bases). The V gene lost 5 bases and the J gene lost 1 base, with 6 bases spanning the gap. The CDR3 length is 13 residues. The germline CDR1 and CDR2 sequences are KGHSH and LQKENI.

This clone came up once. The chain has TRBV5-4 and TRBJ1-3; 7 positions agree with TRBD1. Germline V gene sequence: CDR1 SGHNT, CDR2 YYREEE (reference sequence). With 0 bases clipped from V and 4 bases from J, the junction kept 7 bases outside the gene matches. There are 16 residues in the CDR3. CDR3 in DNA: TGTGCCAGCAGCTTGGAAGGACAGGCCCTAGGAAACACCATATATTTT. It encodes CASSLEGQALGNTIYF.

This clone was seen only once. The CDR3 is CASSQRGSNEKLFF. CDR3 DNA: TGTGCCAGCAGCCAAAGGGGGAGTAATGAAAAACTGTTTTTT. The chain is built from TRBV3-1 (or the pseudogene TRBV3-2) and TRBJ1-4; D might be TRBD1 (6 bases). The V gene lost 2 bases and the J gene lost 4 bases, with 8 bases spanning the gap. CDR3 length: 14 residues. The germline gives CDR1 LGHDT, CDR2 YNNKEL (reference sequence).

This clone was recorded only once. V gene TRBV4-1 combines with J gene TRBJ2-1; perhaps TRBD1 as D (6 bases). Trimming stripped 4 bases from V and 3 bases from J, with 13 bases between. The CDR3 contains 15 residues. Germline V CDR1 and CDR2: MGHRA, YSYEKL. Here the CDR3 DNA reads TGCGCCAGCAGCCGATATGGGACATTCTACAATGAGCAGTTCTTC. It is translated as CASSRYGTFYNEQFF.

A single count supports this clone. The chain combines TRBV18 with TRBJ1-2; 7 bases agree with TRBD1. With 3 bases clipped from V and 8 bases from J, the junction kept 6 bases outside the gene matches. Germline V gene data show CDR1 as KGHSH and CDR2 as LQKENI. The CDR3 covers 13 residues. CDR3 DNA sequence: TGTGCCAGCTCACCTCCCCAGGGACAGGGCTACACCTTC. Its protein is CASSPPQGQGYTF.

The chain couples TRBV4-1 to TRBJ1-3; D may be TRBD1 (6 bases). Per the germline V gene, CDR1 is MGHRA and CDR2 is YSYEKL. V lost 5 bases and J lost 0, with 8 bases in between. CDR3 length equals 14 residues. The CDR3 is CASSWDISGNTIYF. As DNA, the CDR3 is TGCGCCAGCAGCTGGGACATCTCTGGAAACACCATATATTTT.

The rearrangement uses TRBV3-1 (or the pseudogene TRBV3-2) and TRBJ2-1; a possible D gene is TRBD2 (7 bases). CDR3 length equals 17 residues. The V gene's germline CDR1 is LGHDT and CDR2 YNNKEL (reference sequence). Trimming removed 3 bases at V and 4 bases at J, with 19 bases between. CDR3 in amino acids: CASSHLGGGGWYNEQFF. CDR3 bases: TGTGCCAGCAGCCACCTGGGAGGGGGGGGGTGGTACAATGAGCAGTTCTTC.

This chain connects TRBV6-5 to TRBJ2-7, with 9 bases identical to TRBD1. Germline CDR1 MNHEY, CDR2 SVGAGI. V lost 6 bases, J lost 0 bases, and 6 bases stayed unmatched. The CDR3 totals 15 residues. The CDR3 is CASSRTGASSYEQYF. The CDR3 bases are TGTGCCAGCAGCCGGACAGGGGCCAGCTCCTACGAGCAGTACTTC.

This chain uses TRBV6-6 with TRBJ1-4, with D unresolved. The CDR3 runs to 16 residues. The V gene's germline CDR1 is MNHNY and CDR2 SVGAGI (reference sequence). V was shortened by 2 bases and J by 5 bases, with 15 bases between the two germline ends. Here the CDR3 DNA reads TGTGCCAGCAGTTACCCCAGTTCTCCGTCGAATGAAAAACTGTTTTTT. Amino acids: CASSYPSSPSNEKLFF.

The V call is TRBV5-1, the J call TRBJ2-5; D is possibly TRBD2 (5 bases). The CDR3 spans 13 residues. The V and J ends lost 1 base and 5 bases respectively, with 9 bases between them. Looked up from germline, CDR1 is SGHRS and CDR2 is YFSETQ. The CDR3 region is CASSLTSLETQYF. The CDR3 DNA reads TGCGCCAGCAGCTTGACTAGTTTGGAGACCCAGTACTTC.

This clone has a single count. The chain uses TRBV5-1 and TRBJ2-7, with a weak D call TRBD2 (5 bases). The CDR3 is 14 residues long. Trimming took 3 bases from V and 6 from J, leaving 16 bases between them. Per germline, CDR1 SGHRS and CDR2 YFSETQ. CDR3 bases: TGCGCCAGCAGCTCAACTAGTATTCTTACCGAGCAGTACTTC. Translating gives CASSSTSILTEQYF.

V gene TRBV21-1 combines with J gene TRBJ1-1; no check of the table's D call, TRBD1, against the DNA was made. TRBV21-1 is tagged as a pseudogene. This CDR3 is 14 amino acids long. The chain's CDR3 is CASSKIVRATEAFF. For the CDR3, the DNA is TGTGCCAGCAGCAAAATCGTCAGGGCGACTGAAGCTTTCTTT.

The chain is built from TRBV7-8 and TRBJ1-3; D is undetermined. Germline CDR1 is SGHVS and CDR2 is FQNEAQ. The V and J ends lost 1 base and 0 bases respectively, with 13 bases between them. This CDR3 region has 17 residues. CDR3 in amino acids: CASSLGVQQVSGNTIYF. CDR3 bases: TGTGCCAGCAGCTTAGGTGTACAGCAGGTCTCTGGAAACACCATATATTTT.